What follows are 3 T cell receptor beta chains derived from one specimen sequenced in a study of T-cell memory formation after mild COVID-19. TCRdb recomputed calls from the 5' RACE reads with MiXCR, one row per CDR3 protein. This sample has around 300,000 distinct CDR3 sequences, with about 20% found just once. The sequenced sample was PBMCs or a T cell subset sorted from them (not recorded which). Receptor source: a man aged 18 to 30 who had mild COVID-19 (a few samples of this study predate the infection). Cell type and time point are not known.

The V and J genes are TRBV12-3 or TRBV12-4 and TRBJ2-3; D is unresolved. CDR3 length: 15 amino acids. V was trimmed by 6 bases and J by 5 bases, leaving 18 bases between them. The CDR3 reads CASSPKSRKGDTQYF. The CDR3 DNA follows: TGTGCCAGCAGCCCTAAGAGCAGGAAGGGAGATACGCAGTATTTT.

This clonotype was counted between two and nine times. The chain couples TRBV18 to TRBJ2-7; D might be TRBD1 (5 bases). V lost 2 bases to trimming and J lost 0 bases, with 8 bases between them. The CDR3 runs 14 residues. Looked up from germline, CDR1 is KGHSH and CDR2 is LQKENI. DNA of the CDR3: TGTGCCAGCTCACCAGGGGCTAGCTCCTACGAGCAGTACTTC. Its translation is CASSPGASSYEQYF.

This chain connects TRBV6-6 to TRBJ2-1, with TRBD2 identical over 8 bases. Germline V gives CDR1 MNHNY, CDR2 SVGAGI (reference sequence). The CDR3 contains 18 residues. Trimming cost V 5 bases and J 5 bases; bases outside gene matches: 17. CDR3 DNA sequence: TGTGCCAGCAGTGACAGGACTAGCCGGGGGGGCCCTAACAATGAGCAGTTCTTC. Its translation: CASSDRTSRGGPNNEQFF.